The rows below give T cell receptor beta chains drawn from one sample of a study of blood T cell repertoires in COVID-19. TCRdb's copy holds only in-frame clones and misses some; the assay was immunoSEQ multiplex PCR. The sample comprises just over 300,000 clones, about 88% of which are singletons, and roughly 8.9% rests with the top ten. The sample consisted of PBMCs or T cells enriched from blood (not recorded which). The receptors here all came from a woman aged 40 to 50 who had recovered from COVID-19. Both conserved end residues are trimmed from each CDR3. Fields, in order: V gene, clone size, J gene, CDR3 protein. The size of a clone is reported for some rows only, either as once, few or many, or as a class for expanded clones.

V gene: TRBV24-1
clone size: once
J gene: TRBJ2-3
CDR3 protein: ATSDLSVSGGTDTQY

V gene: TRBV6-5
clone size: NA
J gene: TRBJ2-5
CDR3 protein: ASSYTLGGAQETQY

V gene: TRBV6-4
clone size: NA
J gene: TRBJ2-1
CDR3 protein: ASTRGWF

V gene: TRBV4-1
clone size: NA
J gene: TRBJ2-7
CDR3 protein: ASSQPGTHRASSYEQY

V gene: TRBV3-1/TRBV3-2
clone size: NA
J gene: TRBJ1-5
CDR3 protein: ASSQASGHNQPQH

V gene: TRBV2
clone size: NA
J gene: TRBJ2-7
CDR3 protein: ASSTAIAGTGISYEQY

V gene: TRBV7-3
clone size: NA
J gene: TRBJ2-1
CDR3 protein: ASSLGLLDEQF

V gene: TRBV11-3
clone size: NA
J gene: TRBJ2-1
CDR3 protein: ASSLDPRVSSYNEQF

V gene: TRBV15
clone size: once
J gene: TRBJ2-7
CDR3 protein: ATSVTGQGSEQY

V gene: TRBV19
clone size: NA
J gene: TRBJ2-2
CDR3 protein: ASSIQQGVTGELF

V gene: TRBV7-8
clone size: NA
J gene: TRBJ1-1
CDR3 protein: ASRMGADTEAF

V gene: TRBV30
clone size: NA
J gene: TRBJ1-2
CDR3 protein: AWSVVAGGPYGYT

V gene: TRBV5-4
clone size: NA
J gene: TRBJ2-1
CDR3 protein: ASSLPGQGANNEQF

V gene: TRBV5-4
clone size: NA
J gene: TRBJ2-7
CDR3 protein: ASSSIAGEQY

V gene: TRBV18
clone size: NA
J gene: TRBJ2-7
CDR3 protein: LPYEQY

V gene: TRBV10-1
clone size: NA
J gene: TRBJ2-7
CDR3 protein: ASTSGRALAYEQY

V gene: TRBV7-9
clone size: NA
J gene: TRBJ1-2
CDR3 protein: ASSPRGPGGYGYT

V gene: TRBV7-9
clone size: once
J gene: TRBJ1-4
CDR3 protein: ASSLASETFREKLF

V gene: TRBV19
clone size: NA
J gene: TRBJ2-3
CDR3 protein: ASSMGTSGSTDTQY

V gene: TRBV11-2
clone size: NA
J gene: TRBJ2-2
CDR3 protein: ASSLVRGSPRDTGELF

V gene: TRBV5-3
clone size: NA
J gene: TRBJ1-5
CDR3 protein: ARRDLPVRRGANQPQH